The T cell receptor (beta chain) described here comes from a study of regulatory T cells in long-lasting Graves disease (dated by TCRdb to the early 2020s). Context from the whole study: In the newly diagnosed Graves' disease group, patients had been taking antithyroid drugs for less than 3 months. Peripheral blood TCR sequencing and RNA sequencing compared persistent Graves' disease patients with newly diagnosed Graves' disease patients. The study was registered as a clinical trial and conducted in China. TCR sequencing covered roughly 13 persistent and around 20 newly diagnosed Graves' disease patients, around 35 samples in total.

This clonotype was counted only a few times. It has no known antigen specificity. Nothing much larger sits one base from this clone, and base qualities are not available. Broad study findings and their caveats: Because the primary lesion, thyroid tissue, could not be accessed, the study looked at peripheral blood alone. Compared with newly diagnosed patients, persistent Graves' disease patients had lower TCR Shannon entropy and fewer highly expanded clones, which suggests clonal expansion. TRBV28, TRBJ1-2 and TRBJ2-5 were preferentially used in persistent disease, while TRBV20-1 and TRBJ2-1 were favored in newly diagnosed disease. Sequencing and analysis were restricted to the TCR beta chain. More public clonotypes were shared among persistent patients (2,741) than among newly diagnosed patients (roughly 1,000). As a limitation, the authors acknowledged that the small sample size may reduce accuracy.

Sample time point, as interpreted from the label and publication: newly diagnosed GD, antithyroid drugs for less than 3 months. RNA was extracted from PBMCs in TRIzol for both TCR sequencing and RNA sequencing. The diagnosis of Graves' disease followed American Thyroid Association guidelines. Patients were recruited from an endocrinology department in Xi'an, China. From each patient, approximately 10 milliliters of peripheral blood was collected into an EDTA anticoagulant tube. Ficoll Paque Plus density gradient separation was used to isolate PBMCs, and no additional T cell sorting was done. An Agilent 2100 Bioanalyzer and agarose gel were used to check RNA quality, while a NanoDrop 2000 measured RNA concentration. V lost 5 bases and J lost 3 bases, and the count of bases not matched to a germline gene is 6. The CDR3 numbers 15 residues from cysteine through phenylalanine. The kept DNA is CDR3 alone, 45 bases in frame from the first base. Looking up the germline V gene yields CDR1 SGHVS and CDR2 FNYEAQ.

Library generation was performed with multiplex PCR. Reads for this sample came from an Illumina HiSeq 4000. iRepertoire HTBI primers and Arm-PCR amplification of CDR3 regions were used to construct TCR beta libraries. Gel purification was performed on PCR products prior to sequencing. Concerning the study's data processing: A total of fewer than 80 TRBV and 14 TRBJ segments were identified across samples and were used for gene usage analysis of CDR3 amino acid clonotypes. COPE and FqMerger were used to merge filtered high-quality paired reads into contigs. BLAST was used to align contigs to IMGT TRBV, TRBD and TRBJ reference genes, with CDR3 defined following IMGT. Any clonotype with a frequency above 0.1% was counted as a highly expanded clone. Shannon entropy served as the measure of repertoire diversity, while the Gini coefficient captured V-J evenness. Public clonotypes were defined as clonotypes shared by more than one individual. TCRdb trimmed public reads at Q25 via fastp, called clones via MiXCR and kept in-frame beta chains. Records with the same CDR3 protein are collapsed into one entry carrying the most frequent genes and DNA. The V and J calls reflect TCRdb's pipeline rather than the authors' work. The sample yields approximately 350,000 distinct CDR3 sequences; approximately 10% were counted once. The ten largest clones represent under 20% of the sample.

These sequences were also reported in another study, on T cells in Graves' hyperthyroidism and ophthalmopathy. From the second report: Graves' hyperthyroidism was defined as stable when no progression to ophthalmopathy occurred over 18 months of follow-up. Hyperthyroidism patients were aged 18 to 65 years and newly diagnosed, with disease duration of less than 2 months. Exclusion was applied to patients with uncontrolled infections, other autoimmune diseases, pregnancy or lactation. Diagnoses were established on the basis of clinical symptoms, serum thyroxine and TRAb, thyroid ultrasound, and orbital computed tomography. The TCR CDR3 was subjected to a first round of RT-PCR using the HTBI primer set and the Qiagen OneStep RT-PCR kit. Blood samples also contained most of the expanded thyroid clonotypes (frequency above 0.001), which suggests that blood repertoires may reflect thyroid immune responses. A model built on a 13 V-J signature distinguished ophthalmopathy from stable hyperthyroidism, reaching roughly 88% sensitivity and around 81% specificity in cross-validation and 80%/75% in testing. In validation, the model predicted progression to ophthalmopathy with around 71% sensitivity and 72% to 85% specificity, a median of around six months before onset. To identify TCR V-J signatures that set the groups apart, the researchers used a discovery cohort of 95 to 100 patients, made up of 40 to 45 with Graves' ophthalmopathy and about 60 with stable Graves' hyperthyroidism. An independent validation cohort of fewer than 20 hyperthyroidism patients and approximately 16 patients who later progressed to ophthalmopathy tested prospective prediction of ophthalmopathy. For training and testing, the 100 or so patients in the discovery cohort were randomly divided in a 7:3 ratio. In addition, the study compared T-cell repertoires in thyroid tissue and in blood from about 6 Graves' hyperthyroidism patients. After blood sampling, hyperthyroidism patients were treated with methimazole at a starting dose of 30 mg daily, and ophthalmopathy patients were treated with high-dose intravenous methylprednisolone. The libraries were constructed in a second round of multiplex PCR and then size-selected and purified. Sequencing of the libraries was done on an Illumina HiSeq2000 using paired-end 100 bp reads. SOAPnuke was used to process the raw data, with reads discarded if the reads contained adapters or uncalled bases, had a mean Phred below 15, or lacked an exact constant-primer or identifier match. COPE v1.2.5 was used to merge the high-quality paired reads, and each unique nucleotide sequence was defined as a clonotype. Clonotypes were aligned to IMGT TRBV, TRBD and TRBJ reference segments using MiTCR v1.1. The analysis was restricted to V-J combinations with a frequency above 0.0001, which together covered just over 99% of the repertoires. A TCS score was defined as the ratio between F50 (clonal expansion) and ExV (chaos), using BLOSUM62-based TCRdist between CDR3 peptides within each V-J. Welch's t-statistics and random forest reduced several hundred V-J features to 13, which were used in a naive Bayes classifier (R e1071). Sample size was not statistically predetermined, and investigators were not blinded to group allocation. The paper reports TCR Vbeta CDR3 sequencing of approximately 130 peripheral blood samples: around 41 ophthalmopathy, fewer than 80 hyperthyroidism and some 17 progressor patients.

The TCR comes from a woman between 18 and 29 years old with Graves disease. Donor details come from another sample of the same person, matched by shared clones. This chain joins TRBV7-6 to TRBJ2-1, and 8 bases in between align with TRBD1. This specimen consisted of peripheral blood mononuclear cells (PBMCs), obtained at new diagnosis, from a patient treated with antithyroid drugs. The CDR3 amino acid sequence is: CASSPKDRDYNEQFF. The nucleotides read TGTGCCAGCAGCCCCAAGGACAGGGACTACAATGAGCAGTTCTTC. Beyond the CDR3, the reference TRBV7-6 and TRBJ2-1 genes provide the residues; the full variable domain reads: GAGVSQSPRYKVTKRGQDVALRCDPISGHVSLYWYRQALGQGPEFLTYFNYEAQQDKSGLPNDRFSAERPEGSISTLTIQRTEQRDSAMYRCASSPKDRDYNEQFFGPGTRLTVL.